This TCR beta chain was captured by sequencing in a study of identical twins. This CDR3 contains 16 residues. V was shortened by 5 bases and J by 5 bases, with 21 bases between the two germline ends. Looked up from germline, CDR1 is LNHDA and CDR2 is SQIVND (reference sequence). Study-wide points: The abundant beta clonotypes from cord blood had fewer insertions, and memory repertoires had none of this. Out-of-frame beta chain sequences displayed weaker excess sharing between twins.

Regarding this clonotype: The antigen remains undetermined.

TCRdb itself ran the 5' RACE reads through MiXCR, one entry per CDR3 protein. The table records around 470,000 distinct CDR3 sequences, 13% to 15% of them present only once. The same data also went into a second study, on yellow fever vaccine responses in identical twins.

Sequencing was performed on CD4+ T cells sorted from blood. The chain employs TRBV19 and TRBJ1-2, with D tentatively TRBD1 (5 bases). This clonotype was sampled from a woman aged 18-30 years in good health. In nucleotides, the CDR3 is TGTGCCAGTAGTGCGGCAGCCGTAATAAAGGGGTATGGCTACACCTTC. Residues: CASSAAAVIKGYGYTF.